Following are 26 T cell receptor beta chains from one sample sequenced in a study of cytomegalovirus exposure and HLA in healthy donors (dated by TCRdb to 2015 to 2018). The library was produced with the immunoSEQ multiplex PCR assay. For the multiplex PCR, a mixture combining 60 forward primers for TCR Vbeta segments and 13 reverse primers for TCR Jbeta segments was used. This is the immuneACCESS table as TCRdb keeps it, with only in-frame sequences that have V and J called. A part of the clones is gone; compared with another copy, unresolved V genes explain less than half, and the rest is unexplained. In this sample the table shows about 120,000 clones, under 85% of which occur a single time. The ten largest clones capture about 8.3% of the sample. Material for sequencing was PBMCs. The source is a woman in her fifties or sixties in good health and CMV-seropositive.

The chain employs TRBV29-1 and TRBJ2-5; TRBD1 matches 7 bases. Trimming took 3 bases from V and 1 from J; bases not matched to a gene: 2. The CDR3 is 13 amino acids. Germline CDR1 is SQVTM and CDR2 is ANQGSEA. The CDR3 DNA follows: TGCAGCGTTGAGGGACAGTTCCAAGAGACCCAGTACTTC. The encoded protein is CSVEGQFQETQYF.

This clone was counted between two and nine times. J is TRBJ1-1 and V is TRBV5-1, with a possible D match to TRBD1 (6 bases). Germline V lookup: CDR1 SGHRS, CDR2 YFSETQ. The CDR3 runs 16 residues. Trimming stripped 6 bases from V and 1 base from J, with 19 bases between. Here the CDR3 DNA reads TGCGCCAGCAAAGCTCGGGGAAACAGGGCGAACACTGAAGCTTTCTTT. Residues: CASKARGNRANTEAFF.

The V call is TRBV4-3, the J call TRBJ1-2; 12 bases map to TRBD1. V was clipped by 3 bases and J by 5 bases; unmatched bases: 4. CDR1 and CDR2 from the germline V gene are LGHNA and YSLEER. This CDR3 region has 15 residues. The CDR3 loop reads CASSQGQGAGYGYTF. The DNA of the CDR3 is TGCGCCAGCAGCCAGGGACAGGGGGCTGGGTATGGCTACACCTTC.

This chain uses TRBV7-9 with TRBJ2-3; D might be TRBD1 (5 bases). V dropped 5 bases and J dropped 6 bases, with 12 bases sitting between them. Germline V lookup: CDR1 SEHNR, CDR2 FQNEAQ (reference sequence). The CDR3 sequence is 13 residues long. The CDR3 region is CASSKTATDTQYF. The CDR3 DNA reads TGTGCCAGCAGCAAGACAGCGACGGATACGCAGTATTTT.

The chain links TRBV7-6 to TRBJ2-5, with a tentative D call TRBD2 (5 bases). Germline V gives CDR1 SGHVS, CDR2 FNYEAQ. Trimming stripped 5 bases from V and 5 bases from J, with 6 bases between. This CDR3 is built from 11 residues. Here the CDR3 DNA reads TGTGCCAGCAGCCCGGGGGAGACCCAGTACTTC. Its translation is CASSPGETQYF.

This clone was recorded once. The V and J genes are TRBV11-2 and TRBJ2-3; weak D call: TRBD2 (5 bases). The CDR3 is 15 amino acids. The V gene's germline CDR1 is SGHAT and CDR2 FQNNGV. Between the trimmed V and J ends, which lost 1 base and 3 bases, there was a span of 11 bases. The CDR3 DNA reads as TGTGCCAGCAGCTTAGCTAGCTATAAAACAGATACGCAGTATTTT. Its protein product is CASSLASYKTDTQYF.

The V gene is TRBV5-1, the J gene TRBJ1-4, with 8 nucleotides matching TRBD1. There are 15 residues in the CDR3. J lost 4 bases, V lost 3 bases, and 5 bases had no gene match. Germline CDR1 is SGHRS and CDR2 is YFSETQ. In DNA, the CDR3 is TGCGCCAGCAGCTATGGACAGGGCAATAATGAAAAACTGTTTTTT. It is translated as CASSYGQGNNEKLFF.

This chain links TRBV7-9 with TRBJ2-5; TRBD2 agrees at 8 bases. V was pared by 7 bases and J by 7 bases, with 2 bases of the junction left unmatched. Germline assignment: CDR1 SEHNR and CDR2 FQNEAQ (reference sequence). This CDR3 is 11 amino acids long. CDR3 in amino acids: CASTAGGTQYF. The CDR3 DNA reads TGTGCCAGCACCGCGGGGGGGACCCAGTACTTC.

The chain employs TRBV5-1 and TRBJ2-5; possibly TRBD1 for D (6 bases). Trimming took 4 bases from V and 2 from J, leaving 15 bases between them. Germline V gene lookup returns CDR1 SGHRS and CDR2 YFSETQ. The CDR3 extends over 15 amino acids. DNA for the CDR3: TGCGCCAGCAGCCTACAGGGAGCTCGACAAGAGACCCAGTACTTC. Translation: CASSLQGARQETQYF.

CDR3 loop: CASSPRTNQGEKLFF. In DNA form, the CDR3 reads TGTGCCAGCAGCCCTCGGACCAACCAGGGTGAAAAACTGTTTTTT. The chain combines TRBV9 with TRBJ1-4, with D possibly matching TRBD1 (5 bases). V lost 4 bases and J 7 bases, leaving 17 bases between the germline ends. Germline assignment: CDR1 SGDLS and CDR2 YYNGEE. This CDR3 is 15 amino acids long.

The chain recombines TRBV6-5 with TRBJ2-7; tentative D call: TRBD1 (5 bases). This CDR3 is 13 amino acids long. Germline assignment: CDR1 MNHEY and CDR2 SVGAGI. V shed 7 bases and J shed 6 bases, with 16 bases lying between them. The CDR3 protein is CASTPRQSGEQYF. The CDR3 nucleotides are TGTGCCAGCACCCCAAGACAGTCCGGCGAGCAGTACTTC.

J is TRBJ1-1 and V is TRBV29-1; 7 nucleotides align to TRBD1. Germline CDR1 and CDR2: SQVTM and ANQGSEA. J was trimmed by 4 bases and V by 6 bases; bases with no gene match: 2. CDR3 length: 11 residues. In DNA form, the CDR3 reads TGCAGCGTCTCAGGGGGCACTGAAGCTTTCTTT. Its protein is CSVSGGTEAFF. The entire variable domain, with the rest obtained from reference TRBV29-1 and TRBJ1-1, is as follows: SAVISQKPSRDICQRGTSLTIQCQVDSQVTMMFWYRQQPGQSLTLIATANQGSEATYESGFVIDKFPISRPNLTFSTLTVSNMSPEDSSIYLCSVSGGTEAFFGQGTRLTVV.

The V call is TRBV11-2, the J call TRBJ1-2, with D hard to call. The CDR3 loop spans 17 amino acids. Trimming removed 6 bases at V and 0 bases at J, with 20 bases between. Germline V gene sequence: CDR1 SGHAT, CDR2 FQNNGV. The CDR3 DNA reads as TGTGCCAGCAGTCTTCCCTTCAGGCATTCCACTAACTATGGCTACACCTTC. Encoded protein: CASSLPFRHSTNYGYTF.

The CDR3, as DNA: TGTGCCAGCAGTCCACCCCACGACTATTCAGTAGTGGCCAGGCAGTACTTC. Translation gives CASSPPHDYSVVARQYF. The chain uses TRBV27 and TRBJ2-7, with D maybe TRBD2 (5 bases). V was shortened by 5 bases and J by 9 bases, with 29 bases between the two germline ends. CDR1 is MNHEY, CDR2 SMNVEV, per germline (reference sequence). The CDR3 is 17 residues long.

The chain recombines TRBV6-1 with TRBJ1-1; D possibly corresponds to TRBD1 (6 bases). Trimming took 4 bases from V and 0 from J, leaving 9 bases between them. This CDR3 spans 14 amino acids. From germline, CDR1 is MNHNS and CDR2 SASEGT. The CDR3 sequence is CASSVTGMNTEAFF. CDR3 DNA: TGTGCCAGCAGTGTCACAGGGATGAACACTGAAGCTTTCTTT.

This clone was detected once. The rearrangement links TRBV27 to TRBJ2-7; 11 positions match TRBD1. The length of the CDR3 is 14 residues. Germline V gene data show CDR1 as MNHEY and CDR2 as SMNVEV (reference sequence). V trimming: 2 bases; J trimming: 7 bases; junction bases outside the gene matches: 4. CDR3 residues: CASSLGQGAREQYF. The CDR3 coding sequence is TGTGCCAGCAGTTTAGGACAGGGGGCACGGGAGCAGTACTTC.

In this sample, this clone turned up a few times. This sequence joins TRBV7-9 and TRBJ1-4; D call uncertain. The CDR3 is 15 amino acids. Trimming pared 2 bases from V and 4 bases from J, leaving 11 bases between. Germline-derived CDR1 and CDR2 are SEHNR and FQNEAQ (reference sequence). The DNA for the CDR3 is TGTGCCAGCAGCTTAAGCCAGACTGGTAATGAAAAACTGTTTTTT. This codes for CASSLSQTGNEKLFF. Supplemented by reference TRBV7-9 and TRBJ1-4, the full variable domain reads DTGVSQNPRHKITKRGQNVTFRCDPISEHNRLYWYRQTLGQGPEFLTYFQNEAQLEKSRLLSDRFSAERPKGSFSTLEIQRTEQGDSAMYLCASSLSQTGNEKLFFGSGTQLSVL.

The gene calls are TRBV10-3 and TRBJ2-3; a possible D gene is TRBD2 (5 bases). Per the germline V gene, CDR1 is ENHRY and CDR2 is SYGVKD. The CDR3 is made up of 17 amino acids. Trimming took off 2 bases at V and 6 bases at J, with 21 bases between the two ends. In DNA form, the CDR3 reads TGTGCCATCAGTGAGATCACTAGGCTAAACGGGTTGGATACGCAGTATTTT. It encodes CAISEITRLNGLDTQYF.

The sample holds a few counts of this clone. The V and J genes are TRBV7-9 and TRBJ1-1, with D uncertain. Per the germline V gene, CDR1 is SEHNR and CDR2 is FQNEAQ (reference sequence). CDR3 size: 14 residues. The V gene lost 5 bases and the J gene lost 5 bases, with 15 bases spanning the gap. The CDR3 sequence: CASSPAGLVTEAFF. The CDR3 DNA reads TGTGCCAGCAGCCCGGCGGGTCTCGTAACTGAAGCTTTCTTT.

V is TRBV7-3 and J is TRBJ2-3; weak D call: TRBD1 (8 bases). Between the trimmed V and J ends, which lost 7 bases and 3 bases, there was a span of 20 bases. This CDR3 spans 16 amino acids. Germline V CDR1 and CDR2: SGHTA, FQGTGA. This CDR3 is CASNSGGGSLTDTQYF. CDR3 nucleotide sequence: TGTGCCAGCAACTCAGGGGGCGGGAGTCTGACAGATACGCAGTATTTT.

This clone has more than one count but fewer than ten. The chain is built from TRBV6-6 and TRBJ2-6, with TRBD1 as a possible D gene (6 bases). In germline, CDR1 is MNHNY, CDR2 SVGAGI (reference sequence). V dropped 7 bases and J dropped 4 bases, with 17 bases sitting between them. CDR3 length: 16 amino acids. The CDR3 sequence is CASIVTQGLGANVLTF. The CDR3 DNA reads TGTGCCAGCATCGTTACTCAGGGGCTGGGGGCCAACGTCCTGACTTTC.

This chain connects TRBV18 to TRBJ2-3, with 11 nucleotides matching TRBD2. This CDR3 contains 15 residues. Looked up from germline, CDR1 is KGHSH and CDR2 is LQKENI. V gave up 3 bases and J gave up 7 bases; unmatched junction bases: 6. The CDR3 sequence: CASSPGTSGPYTQYF. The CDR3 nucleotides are TGTGCCAGCTCACCGGGGACTAGCGGCCCTTATACGCAGTATTTT.

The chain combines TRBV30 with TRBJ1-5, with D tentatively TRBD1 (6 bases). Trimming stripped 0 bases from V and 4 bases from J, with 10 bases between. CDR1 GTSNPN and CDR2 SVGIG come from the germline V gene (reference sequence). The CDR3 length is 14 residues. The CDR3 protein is CAWSVRQGNQPQHF. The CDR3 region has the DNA TGTGCCTGGAGTGTGCGGCAGGGGAATCAGCCCCAGCATTTT.

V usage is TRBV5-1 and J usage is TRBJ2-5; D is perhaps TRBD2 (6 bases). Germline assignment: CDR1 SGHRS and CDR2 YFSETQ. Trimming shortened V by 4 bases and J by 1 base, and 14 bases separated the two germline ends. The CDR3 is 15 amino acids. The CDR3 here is CASSPGTAPQETQYF. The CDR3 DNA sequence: TGCGCCAGCAGCCCCGGGACTGCCCCCCAAGAGACCCAGTACTTC.

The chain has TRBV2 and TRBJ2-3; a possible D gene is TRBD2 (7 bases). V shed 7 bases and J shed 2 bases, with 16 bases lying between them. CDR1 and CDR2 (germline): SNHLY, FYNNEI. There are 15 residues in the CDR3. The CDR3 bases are TGTGCCAGCATGGGTAGGGGGGGGCCCACAGATACGCAGTATTTT. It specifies CASMGRGGPTDTQYF. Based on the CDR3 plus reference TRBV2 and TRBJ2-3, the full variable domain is EPEVTQTPSHQVTQMGQEVILRCVPISNHLYFYWYRQILGQKVEFLVSFYNNEISEKSEIFDDQFSVERPDGSNFTLKIRSTKLEDSAMYFCASMGRGGPTDTQYFGPGTRLTVL.

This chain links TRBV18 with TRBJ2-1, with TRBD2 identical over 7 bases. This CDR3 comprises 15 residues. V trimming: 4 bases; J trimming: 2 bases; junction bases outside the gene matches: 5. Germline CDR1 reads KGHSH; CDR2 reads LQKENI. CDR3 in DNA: TGTGCCAGCTCACAAACGCGGGAGACCTACAATGAGCAGTTCTTC. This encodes CASSQTRETYNEQFF.